Below, 10 T cell receptor beta chains from the same sample are listed, as sequenced in a study of tissue T cells after allogeneic stem cell transplantation. Profiled with immunoSEQ multiplex PCR; TCRdb holds only in-frame clones, not every one. Here the sample spans fewer than 30,000 clones, 85% being singletons. The starting material was blood, obtained before transplantation. These receptor sequences come from a woman aged 18-49 years who later had graft-versus-host disease after an allogeneic stem cell transplant.

CDR3 DNA sequence: TGCAGCGTTCTTGTGGATAGCGGGGGCAATGAGCAGTTCTTC. This sequence encodes CSVLVDSGGNEQFF. The V and J genes are TRBV29-1 and TRBJ2-1, with TRBD2 matching 9 bases. Per germline, CDR1 SQVTM and CDR2 ANQGSEA. The CDR3 extends over 14 amino acids. V lost 5 bases to trimming and J lost 6 bases; unmatched junction nucleotides: 8.

This clone was counted a few times. J is TRBJ1-2 and V is TRBV6-5; D might be TRBD1 (5 bases). CDR1 and CDR2 from the germline V gene are MNHEY and SVGAGI. The CDR3 loop spans 16 amino acids. V shed 4 bases and J shed 4 bases, with 19 bases lying between them. The CDR3 loop reads CASSSPGTFPGYGYTF. Written as DNA, the CDR3 is TGTGCCAGCAGTTCTCCCGGGACCTTTCCCGGCTATGGCTACACCTTC.

This clone was seen only a few times. The chain links TRBV3-1 (or the pseudogene TRBV3-2) to TRBJ2-2, with D perhaps given as TRBD1 or TRBD2 (6 bases each). Germline V gives CDR1 LGHDT, CDR2 YNNKEL (reference sequence). Trimming stripped 6 bases from V and 4 bases from J, with 21 bases between. The CDR3 loop spans 17 amino acids. CDR3 sequence: CASRGGRTVRGTGELFF. The CDR3 bases are TGTGCCAGCAGGGGGGGCCGGACAGTTCGCGGCACCGGGGAGCTGTTTTTT.

The rearrangement uses TRBV27 and TRBJ1-1; D possibly corresponds to TRBD1 (5 bases). The V end was cut by 4 bases, the J end by 0 bases, with 9 bases between. The CDR3 runs 14 residues. CDR1 is MNHEY and CDR2 is SMNVEV in the germline V gene (reference sequence). DNA of the CDR3: TGTGCCAGCAGTTCCGGGGGGGTGAACACTGAAGCTTTCTTT. Its protein is CASSSGGVNTEAFF.

The J gene is TRBJ2-1, the V gene TRBV10-3; D possibly corresponds to TRBD1 (5 bases). Trimming took 4 bases from V and 5 from J, leaving 12 bases between them. Germline values: CDR1 ENHRY, CDR2 SYGVKD. The CDR3 length is 14 residues. Here the CDR3 reads CAISGQGRNNEQFF. In nucleotides, the CDR3 is TGTGCCATCAGTGGCCAGGGTCGGAACAATGAGCAGTTCTTC.

V gene TRBV9 combines with J gene TRBJ2-2, with TRBD1 matching over 7 bases. J gave up 1 base and V 0 bases, and 6 bases lay outside the gene matches. The CDR3 contains 17 residues. Germline V gene data show CDR1 as SGDLS and CDR2 as YYNGEE. The CDR3 region has the DNA TGTGCCAGCAGCGTAGCTACGGACAGGAGGAACACCGGGGAGCTGTTTTTT. Translation: CASSVATDRRNTGELFF.

The CDR3 loop is CASIKFSLRTGEGSYNEQFF. The CDR3 coding sequence is TGTGCCAGCATAAAGTTCTCATTGCGTACCGGGGAGGGGTCCTACAATGAGCAGTTCTTC. The chain is built from TRBV2 and TRBJ2-1, with 7 bases lining up with TRBD2. This CDR3 has 20 amino acids. V lost 7 bases to trimming and J lost 1 base; unmatched junction nucleotides: 22. Germline V gives CDR1 SNHLY, CDR2 FYNNEI.

This sequence joins TRBV9 and TRBJ2-7, with 7 positions matching TRBD2. The CDR3 length is 15 residues. Trimming cost V 4 bases and J 0 bases; bases outside gene matches: 7. Germline V gives CDR1 SGDLS, CDR2 YYNGEE. In DNA form, the CDR3 reads TGTGCCAGCAGCCCCCGTAGCGGGTCCTCCTACGAGCAGTACTTC. Encoded protein: CASSPRSGSSYEQYF.

The chain is built from TRBV19 and TRBJ2-7; tentatively, D is TRBD1 or TRBD2 (6 bases each). Trimming cost V 5 bases and J 0 bases, with 14 bases left between them. This CDR3 region has 15 residues. The germline V gene encodes CDR1 LNHDA and CDR2 SQIVND (reference sequence). The CDR3 DNA is TGTGCCAGTAGTGAGGTCGGGGGCCCCTCCTACGAGCAGTACTTC. It specifies CASSEVGGPSYEQYF.

The chain combines TRBV7-9 with TRBJ1-1; D might be TRBD1 (5 bases). Germline V gene sequence: CDR1 SEHNR, CDR2 FQNEAQ (reference sequence). The V end was cut by 7 bases, the J end by 2 bases, with 20 bases between. CDR3 length: 16 residues. Here the CDR3 reads CASTPREAGVNTEAFF. In nucleotides, the CDR3 is TGTGCCAGCACCCCTCGGGAGGCGGGGGTCAACACTGAAGCTTTCTTT. Full variable domain (remainder filled in from reference TRBV7-9 and TRBJ1-1): DTGVSQNPRHKITKRGQNVTFRCDPISEHNRLYWYRQTLGQGPEFLTYFQNEAQLEKSRLLSDRFSAERPKGSFSTLEIQRTEQGDSAMYLCASTPREAGVNTEAFFGQGTRLTVV.